A selection of T cell receptor beta chains follows, all from one sample in a study of graft-versus-host responses after intestinal transplantation. The assay was immunoSEQ multiplex PCR, and TCRdb's table has in-frame clones only and misses some. There are some 40,000 clones in the sample; nearly 90% occur only once, and about 7% lies in the top ten. Sequences were derived from PBMCs, sampled just under 270 days after transplant. The receptors were sampled from a human patient who received an intestinal transplant, so some T cells may come from the graft donor. CDR3s include the opening cysteine and the closing phenylalanine or tryptophan. Each record gives: clone size, D gene, V gene, J gene, CDR3 protein, CDR3 DNA. The D gene is left open where the match is weak. Rows may omit the clone size; those that give it use once, few, many or a size class.

abundance: few; d_gene: TRBD1; v_gene: TRBV4-2; j_gene: TRBJ1-5; CDR3aa: CASSHDRGTNQPQHF; CDR3nt: TGTGCCAGCAGCCACGACAGGGGGACCAATCAGCCCCAGCATTTT
abundance: -; d_gene: TRBD1; v_gene: TRBV4-1; j_gene: TRBJ2-3; CDR3aa: CASSQEGTGVTDTQYF; CDR3nt: TGCGCCAGCAGCCAAGAAGGGACAGGGGTCACAGATACGCAGTATTTT
abundance: -; d_gene: -; v_gene: TRBV6-1; j_gene: TRBJ1-1; CDR3aa: CASGPGTLNTEAFF; CDR3nt: TGTGCCAGCGGCCCCGGGACTCTGAACACTGAAGCTTTCTTT
abundance: -; d_gene: -; v_gene: TRBV7-3; j_gene: TRBJ2-7; CDR3aa: CASSFRDTYEQYF; CDR3nt: TGTGCCAGCAGCTTCCGGGACACCTACGAGCAGTACTTC
abundance: -; d_gene: TRBD2; v_gene: TRBV7-8; j_gene: TRBJ2-1; CDR3aa: CASSSGGAYNEQFF; CDR3nt: TGTGCCAGCAGCTCGGGGGGAGCCTACAATGAGCAGTTCTTC
abundance: -; d_gene: -; v_gene: TRBV18; j_gene: TRBJ1-2; CDR3aa: CASSPSGDYGYTF; CDR3nt: TGTGCCAGCTCACCCTCAGGGGATTATGGCTACACCTTC
abundance: -; d_gene: -; v_gene: TRBV20-1; j_gene: TRBJ1-1; CDR3aa: CSARDPTEAFF; CDR3nt: TGCAGTGCTAGGGACCCCACTGAAGCTTTCTTT
abundance: -; d_gene: -; v_gene: TRBV6-5; j_gene: TRBJ2-7; CDR3aa: CASSYEGYEQYF; CDR3nt: TGTGCCAGCAGTTACGAGGGATACGAGCAGTACTTC
abundance: -; d_gene: -; v_gene: TRBV9; j_gene: TRBJ2-1; CDR3aa: CASSVAGSRGNEQFF; CDR3nt: TGTGCCAGCAGCGTAGCAGGCAGTAGAGGCAATGAGCAGTTCTTC
abundance: -; d_gene: -; v_gene: TRBV5-4; j_gene: TRBJ2-6; CDR3aa: CASSLGGLSGANVLTF; CDR3nt: TGTGCCAGCAGCTTGGGGGGCCTCTCTGGGGCCAACGTCCTGACTTTC
abundance: -; d_gene: -; v_gene: TRBV7-9; j_gene: TRBJ1-6; CDR3aa: CASSLGSPLHF; CDR3nt: TGTGCCAGCAGCTTAGGTTCACCCCTCCACTTT
abundance: -; d_gene: -; v_gene: TRBV9; j_gene: TRBJ1-4; CDR3aa: CASSVGSDIEKLFF; CDR3nt: TGTGCCAGCAGCGTAGGATCGGACATTGAAAAACTGTTTTTT
abundance: -; d_gene: -; v_gene: TRBV13; j_gene: TRBJ2-2; CDR3aa: CASSLSIGELFF; CDR3nt: TGTGCCAGCAGCTTATCGATCGGGGAGCTGTTTTTT
abundance: -; d_gene: -; v_gene: TRBV18; j_gene: TRBJ2-1; CDR3aa: CASSPPSGGNNEQFF; CDR3nt: TGTGCCAGCTCACCACCATCGGGCGGAAACAATGAGCAGTTCTTC
abundance: -; d_gene: TRBD1; v_gene: TRBV27; j_gene: TRBJ1-5; CDR3aa: CASSFGTGSNQPQHF; CDR3nt: TGTGCCAGCAGTTTCGGGACAGGGAGCAATCAGCCCCAGCATTTT
abundance: -; d_gene: -; v_gene: TRBV7-9; j_gene: TRBJ2-7; CDR3aa: CASSSTSEQYF; CDR3nt: TGTGCCAGCAGCTCCACGTCTGAGCAGTACTTC
abundance: -; d_gene: TRBD2; v_gene: TRBV10-2; j_gene: TRBJ2-5; CDR3aa: CASMGLAGSQETQYF; CDR3nt: TGCGCCAGCATGGGACTAGCGGGGAGTCAAGAGACCCAGTACTTC
abundance: -; d_gene: -; v_gene: TRBV5-1; j_gene: TRBJ2-1; CDR3aa: CASRGGTSDEQFF; CDR3nt: TGCGCCAGCAGAGGAGGGACGTCCGATGAGCAGTTCTTC
abundance: -; d_gene: -; v_gene: TRBV20-1; j_gene: TRBJ1-1; CDR3aa: CSPSPTFF; CDR3nt: TGCAGTCCTAGTCCCACTTTCTTT
abundance: -; d_gene: -; v_gene: TRBV2; j_gene: TRBJ1-2; CDR3aa: CAPYRGSNGYTF; CDR3nt: TGTGCCCCTTATAGGGGGTCGAATGGCTACACCTTC
abundance: -; d_gene: -; v_gene: TRBV4-1; j_gene: TRBJ2-6; CDR3aa: CASSHKPQGSGANVLTF; CDR3nt: TGCGCCAGCAGCCATAAACCACAGGGTTCTGGGGCCAACGTCCTGACTTTC
abundance: -; d_gene: -; v_gene: TRBV20-1; j_gene: TRBJ1-3; CDR3aa: CSARIGNTIYF; CDR3nt: TGCAGTGCTAGGATTGGGAACACCATATATTTT
abundance: -; d_gene: -; v_gene: TRBV6-5; j_gene: TRBJ2-2; CDR3aa: CASLHADSYTGELFF; CDR3nt: TGTGCCAGCCTTCACGCGGACAGTTACACCGGGGAGCTGTTTTTT
abundance: -; d_gene: -; v_gene: TRBV6-1; j_gene: TRBJ1-5; CDR3aa: CASSEAEGGGNQPQHF; CDR3nt: TGTGCCAGCAGTGAAGCAGAGGGGGGAGGCAATCAGCCCCAGCATTTT
abundance: -; d_gene: -; v_gene: TRBV6-6; j_gene: TRBJ2-5; CDR3aa: CASRRSGQETQYF; CDR3nt: TGTGCCAGCCGGCGTTCGGGCCAAGAGACCCAGTACTTC
abundance: -; d_gene: TRBD2; v_gene: TRBV7-9; j_gene: TRBJ2-1; CDR3aa: CASIPIAGPNEQFF; CDR3nt: TGTGCCAGCATCCCTATAGCGGGGCCAAATGAGCAGTTCTTC
abundance: few; d_gene: TRBD1; v_gene: TRBV6-7; j_gene: TRBJ2-1; CDR3aa: CASNLWWDRVFNEQFF; CDR3nt: TGTGCCAGCAATTTATGGTGGGACAGGGTCTTCAATGAGCAGTTCTTC
abundance: -; d_gene: TRBD1; v_gene: TRBV4-1; j_gene: TRBJ2-7; CDR3aa: CASSQYTTGSSYEQYF; CDR3nt: TGCGCCAGCAGCCAATATACGACAGGGAGCTCCTACGAGCAGTACTTC
abundance: -; d_gene: -; v_gene: TRBV12-5; j_gene: TRBJ2-5; CDR3aa: CASGLVFGEETQYF; CDR3nt: TGTGCTAGTGGTTTGGTTTTTGGGGAAGAGACCCAGTACTTC
abundance: -; d_gene: -; v_gene: TRBV7-3; j_gene: TRBJ2-2; CDR3aa: CASSAGPYTGELFF; CDR3nt: TGTGCCAGCAGCGCAGGACCATACACCGGGGAGCTGTTTTTT
abundance: once; d_gene: TRBD1; v_gene: TRBV2; j_gene: TRBJ1-5; CDR3aa: CASSEAGQVQPQHF; CDR3nt: TGTGCCAGCAGTGAAGCGGGACAGGTTCAGCCCCAGCATTTT
abundance: -; d_gene: -; v_gene: TRBV2; j_gene: TRBJ2-7; CDR3aa: CASLRVGSPHEQYF; CDR3nt: TGTGCCAGCCTCAGGGTGGGTAGTCCCCACGAGCAGTACTTC
abundance: -; d_gene: TRBD1; v_gene: TRBV9; j_gene: TRBJ1-1; CDR3aa: CASSIGQENTEAFF; CDR3nt: TGTGCCAGCAGCATCGGACAGGAGAACACTGAAGCTTTCTTT
abundance: -; d_gene: TRBD2; v_gene: TRBV6-6; j_gene: TRBJ2-3; CDR3aa: CASRQTSGGIGQYF; CDR3nt: TGTGCCAGCAGACAGACTAGCGGGGGGATCGGGCAGTATTTT
abundance: once; d_gene: -; v_gene: TRBV10-1; j_gene: TRBJ2-5; CDR3aa: CASSEPGKETQYF; CDR3nt: TGCGCCAGCAGTGAGCCAGGGAAAGAGACCCAGTACTTC
abundance: -; d_gene: -; v_gene: TRBV7-8; j_gene: TRBJ1-1; CDR3aa: CASSPQQGIRLEAFF; CDR3nt: TGTGCCAGCAGCCCACAACAGGGTATAAGACTTGAAGCTTTCTTT
abundance: -; d_gene: -; v_gene: TRBV29-1; j_gene: TRBJ1-3; CDR3aa: CSVETEENTIYF; CDR3nt: TGCAGCGTTGAAACCGAGGAAAACACCATATATTTT
abundance: -; d_gene: -; v_gene: TRBV5-6; j_gene: TRBJ2-2; CDR3aa: CASSLAGSTGELFF; CDR3nt: TGTGCCAGCAGCTTGGCGGGCTCCACCGGGGAGCTGTTTTTT
abundance: -; d_gene: TRBD1; v_gene: TRBV7-9; j_gene: TRBJ2-7; CDR3aa: CASSAGQGIFYEQYF; CDR3nt: TGTGCCAGCAGCGCGGGACAGGGGATCTTCTACGAGCAGTACTTC
abundance: -; d_gene: -; v_gene: TRBV6-5; j_gene: TRBJ2-5; CDR3aa: CATRSGWTQETQYF; CDR3nt: TGTGCCACCCGCTCGGGTTGGACGCAAGAGACCCAGTACTTC
abundance: -; d_gene: -; v_gene: TRBV19; j_gene: TRBJ2-7; CDR3aa: CASSIGGYNYEQYF; CDR3nt: TGTGCCAGTAGTATCGGGGGCTATAACTACGAGCAGTACTTC
abundance: -; d_gene: TRBD2; v_gene: TRBV11-2; j_gene: TRBJ2-5; CDR3aa: CASSLGGTKETQYF; CDR3nt: TGTGCCAGCAGCCTCGGGGGGACGAAGGAGACCCAGTACTTC